The clone carrying this T cell receptor (beta chain) showed up just a few times. This entry comes from a study of PD-L1 blockade in urothelial cancer. Regarding time point: pretreatment peripheral blood. Only in-frame clones appear in the TCRdb table, and some are missing; sequencing was by immunoSEQ multiplex PCR. This table has about 130,000 clones, approximately 84% appearing once. Germline CDR1 is SEHNR and CDR2 is FQNEAQ (reference sequence). The ends lost 5 bases at V and 5 bases at J; junction bases unmatched: 7. The CDR3 consists of 15 residues. The clonotype was recovered from a man aged 45 to 65 with urothelial cancer. The sample consisted of PBMCs, taken around atezolizumab (anti-PD-L1) treatment. The chain joins TRBV7-9 to TRBJ2-7, with TRBD1 identical over 12 bases. The CDR3 bases are TGTGCCAGCAGCCTAGGGGGACAGGGGGCCAACGAGCAGTACTTC. Translation gives CASSLGGQGANEQYF.